The sequence of this TCR beta chain was determined in a study of cytomegalovirus exposure and HLA in healthy donors. The primer mix had 60 Vbeta and 13 Jbeta primers. TCRdb keeps only in-frame clones here, not all; method: immunoSEQ multiplex PCR. The table includes some 180,000 clones, around 82% detected once. The trim removed 2 bases at V and 2 bases at J, leaving 4 bases unmatched. The CDR3 is 15 residues long. Germline V gene data show CDR1 as MNHEY and CDR2 as SMNVEV (reference sequence). The sequenced material came from PBMCs. This chain connects TRBV27 to TRBJ2-3, with TRBD2 matching 7 bases. The TCR comes from a woman under 40 in good health and CMV-seronegative. CDR3 coding DNA: TGTGCCAGCAGTTTAGGCGGGACTACCACAGATACGCAGTATTTT. Translating gives CASSLGGTTTDTQYF.